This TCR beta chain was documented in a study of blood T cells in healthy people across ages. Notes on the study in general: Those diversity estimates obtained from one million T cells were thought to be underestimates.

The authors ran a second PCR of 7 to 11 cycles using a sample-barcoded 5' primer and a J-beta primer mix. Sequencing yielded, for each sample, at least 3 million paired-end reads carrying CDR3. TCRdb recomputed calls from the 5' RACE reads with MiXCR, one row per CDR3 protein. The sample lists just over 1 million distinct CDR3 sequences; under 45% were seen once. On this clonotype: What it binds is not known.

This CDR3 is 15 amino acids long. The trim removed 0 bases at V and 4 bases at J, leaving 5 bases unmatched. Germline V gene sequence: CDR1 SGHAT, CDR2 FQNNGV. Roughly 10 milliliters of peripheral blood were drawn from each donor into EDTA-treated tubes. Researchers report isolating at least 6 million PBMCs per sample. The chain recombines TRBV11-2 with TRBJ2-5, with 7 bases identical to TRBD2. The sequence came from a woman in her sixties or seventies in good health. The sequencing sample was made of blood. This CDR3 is CASSLDGGSRETQYF. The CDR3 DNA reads TGTGCCAGCAGCTTAGATGGCGGGAGTCGAGAGACCCAGTACTTC.